This entry concerns a single TCR beta chain. The data stem from a study of cytomegalovirus exposure and HLA in healthy donors. V was shortened by 8 bases and J by 2 bases, with 13 bases between the two germline ends. CDR3 size: 13 residues. The germline gives CDR1 MNHNS, CDR2 SASEGT. Use of 60 Vbeta and 13 Jbeta primers characterized the PCR. Generated by immunoSEQ multiplex PCR, the TCRdb table keeps only in-frame clones and is missing some. Of about 94,000 clones listed, under 80% were seen once; the top ten hold 20% to 25%. The sequenced material came from PBMCs. This receptor was taken from a young man in good health and CMV-seropositive. The chain has TRBV6-1 and TRBJ2-7; D may be TRBD2 (6 bases). CDR3 nucleotides: TGTGCCAGCGCGGGCGGGGTTGCCTACGAGCAGTACTTC. It encodes CASAGGVAYEQYF.